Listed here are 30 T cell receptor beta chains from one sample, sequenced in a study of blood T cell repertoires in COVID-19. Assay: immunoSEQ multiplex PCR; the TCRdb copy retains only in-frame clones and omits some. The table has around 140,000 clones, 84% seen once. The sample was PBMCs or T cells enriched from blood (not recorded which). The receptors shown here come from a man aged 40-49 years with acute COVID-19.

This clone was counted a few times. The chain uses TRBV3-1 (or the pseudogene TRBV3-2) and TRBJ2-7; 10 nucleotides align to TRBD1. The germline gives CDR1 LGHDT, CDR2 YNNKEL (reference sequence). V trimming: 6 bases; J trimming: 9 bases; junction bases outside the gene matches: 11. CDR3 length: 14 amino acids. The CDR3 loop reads CASSRDRGEIGQYF. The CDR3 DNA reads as TGTGCCAGCAGTCGGGACAGGGGCGAAATCGGGCAGTACTTC.

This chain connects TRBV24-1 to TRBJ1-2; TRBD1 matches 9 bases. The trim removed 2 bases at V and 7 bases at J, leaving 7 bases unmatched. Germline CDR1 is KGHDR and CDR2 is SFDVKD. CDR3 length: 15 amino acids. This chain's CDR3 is CATSDSRDRALGYTF. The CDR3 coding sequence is TGTGCCACCAGTGATTCCCGGGACAGGGCACTTGGCTACACCTTC.

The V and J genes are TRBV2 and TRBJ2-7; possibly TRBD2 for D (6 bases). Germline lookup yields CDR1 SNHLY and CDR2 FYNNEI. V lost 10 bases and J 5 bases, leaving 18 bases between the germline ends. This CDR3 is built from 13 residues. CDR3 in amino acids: CATTPREANEQYF. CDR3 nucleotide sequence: TGTGCCACGACCCCCAGGGAGGCCAACGAGCAGTACTTC.

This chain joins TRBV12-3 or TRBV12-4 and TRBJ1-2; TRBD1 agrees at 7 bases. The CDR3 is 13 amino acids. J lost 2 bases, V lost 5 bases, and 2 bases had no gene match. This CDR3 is CASSTGENYGYTF. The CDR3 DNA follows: TGTGCCAGCAGTACAGGGGAGAACTATGGCTACACCTTC.

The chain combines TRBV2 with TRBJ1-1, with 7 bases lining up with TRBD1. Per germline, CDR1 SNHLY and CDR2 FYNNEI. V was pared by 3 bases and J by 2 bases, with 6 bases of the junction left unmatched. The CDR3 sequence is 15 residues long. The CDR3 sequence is CASSDLGQTNTEAFF. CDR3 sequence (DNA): TGTGCCAGCAGTGACTTGGGACAGACTAACACTGAAGCTTTCTTT. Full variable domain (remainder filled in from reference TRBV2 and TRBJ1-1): EPEVTQTPSHQVTQMGQEVILRCVPISNHLYFYWYRQILGQKVEFLVSFYNNEISEKSEIFDDQFSVERPDGSNFTLKIRSTKLEDSAMYFCASSDLGQTNTEAFFGQGTRLTVV.

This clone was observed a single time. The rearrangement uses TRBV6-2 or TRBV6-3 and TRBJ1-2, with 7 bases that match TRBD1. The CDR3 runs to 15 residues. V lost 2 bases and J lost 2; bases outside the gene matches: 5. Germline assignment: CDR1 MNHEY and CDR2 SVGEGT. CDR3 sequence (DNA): TGTGCCAGCAGTTACGTAGGGACAGCGAACTATGGCTACACCTTC. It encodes CASSYVGTANYGYTF.

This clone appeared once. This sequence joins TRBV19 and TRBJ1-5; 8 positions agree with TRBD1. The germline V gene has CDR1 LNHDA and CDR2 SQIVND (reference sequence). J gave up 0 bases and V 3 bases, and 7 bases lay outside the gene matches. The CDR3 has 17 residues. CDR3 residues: CASSIGQGRRSNQPQHF. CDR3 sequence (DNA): TGTGCCAGTAGTATTGGACAGGGAAGGCGTAGCAATCAGCCCCAGCATTTT.

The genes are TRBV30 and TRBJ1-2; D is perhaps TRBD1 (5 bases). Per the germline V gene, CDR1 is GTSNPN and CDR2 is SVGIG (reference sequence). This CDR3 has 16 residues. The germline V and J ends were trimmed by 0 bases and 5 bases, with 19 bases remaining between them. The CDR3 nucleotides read TGTGCCTGGAGTGTACGGGCTTCCCCAGGGCCTTATGGCTACACCTTC. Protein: CAWSVRASPGPYGYTF.

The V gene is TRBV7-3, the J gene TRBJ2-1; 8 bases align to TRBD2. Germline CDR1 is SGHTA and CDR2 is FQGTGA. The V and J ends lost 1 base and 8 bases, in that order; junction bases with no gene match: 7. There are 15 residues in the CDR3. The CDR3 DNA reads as TGTGCCAGCAGCTTAAAAGGTGTTAGCGGGGATGAGCAGTTCTTC. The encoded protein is CASSLKGVSGDEQFF.

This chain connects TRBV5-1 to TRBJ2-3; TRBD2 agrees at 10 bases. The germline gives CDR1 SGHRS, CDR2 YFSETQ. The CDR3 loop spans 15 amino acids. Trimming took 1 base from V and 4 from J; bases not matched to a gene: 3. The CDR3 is CASSLTSGDADTQYF. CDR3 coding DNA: TGCGCCAGCAGCTTGACTAGCGGGGACGCAGATACGCAGTATTTT.

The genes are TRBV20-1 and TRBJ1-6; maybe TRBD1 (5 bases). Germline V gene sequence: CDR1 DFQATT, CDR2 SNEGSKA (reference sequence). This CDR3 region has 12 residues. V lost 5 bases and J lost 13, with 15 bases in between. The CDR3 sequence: CSAGGGGSPLHF. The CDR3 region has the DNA TGCAGTGCTGGTGGTGGGGGGTCGCCCCTCCACTTT.

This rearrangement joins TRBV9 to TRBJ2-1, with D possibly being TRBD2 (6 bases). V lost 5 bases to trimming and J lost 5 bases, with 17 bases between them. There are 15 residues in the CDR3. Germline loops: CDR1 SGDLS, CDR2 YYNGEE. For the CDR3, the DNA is TGTGCCAGCAGTACCCGGGACTCACTGAACAATGAGCAGTTCTTC. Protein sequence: CASSTRDSLNNEQFF.

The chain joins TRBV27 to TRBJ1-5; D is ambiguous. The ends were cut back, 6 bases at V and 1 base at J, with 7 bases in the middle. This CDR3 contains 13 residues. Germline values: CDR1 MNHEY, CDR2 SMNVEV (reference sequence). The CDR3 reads CASRLTSNQPQHF. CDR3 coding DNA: TGTGCCAGCAGGCTTACAAGCAATCAGCCCCAGCATTTT.

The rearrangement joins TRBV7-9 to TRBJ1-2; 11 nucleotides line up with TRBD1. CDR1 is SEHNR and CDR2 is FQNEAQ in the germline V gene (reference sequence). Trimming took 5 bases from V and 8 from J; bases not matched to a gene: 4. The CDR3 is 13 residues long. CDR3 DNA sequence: TGTGCCAGCAGCCCGGGACAGGGGGTCGGCTACACCTTC. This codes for CASSPGQGVGYTF. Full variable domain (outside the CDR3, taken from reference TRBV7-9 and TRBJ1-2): DTGVSQNPRHKITKRGQNVTFRCDPISEHNRLYWYRQTLGQGPEFLTYFQNEAQLEKSRLLSDRFSAERPKGSFSTLEIQRTEQGDSAMYLCASSPGQGVGYTFGSGTRLTVV.

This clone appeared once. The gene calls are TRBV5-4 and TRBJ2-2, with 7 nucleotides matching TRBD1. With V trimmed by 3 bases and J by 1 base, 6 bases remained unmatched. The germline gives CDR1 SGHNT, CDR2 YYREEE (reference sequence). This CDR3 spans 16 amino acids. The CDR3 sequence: CASSSTGQRNTGELFF. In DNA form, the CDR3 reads TGTGCCAGCAGCTCCACGGGACAGCGGAACACCGGGGAGCTGTTTTTT.

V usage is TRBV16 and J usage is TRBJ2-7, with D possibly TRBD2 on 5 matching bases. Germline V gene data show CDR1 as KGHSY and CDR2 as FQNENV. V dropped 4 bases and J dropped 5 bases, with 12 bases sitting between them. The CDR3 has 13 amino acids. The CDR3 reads CASSPPRGNEQYF. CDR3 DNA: TGTGCCAGCAGCCCCCCCCGAGGGAACGAGCAGTACTTC.

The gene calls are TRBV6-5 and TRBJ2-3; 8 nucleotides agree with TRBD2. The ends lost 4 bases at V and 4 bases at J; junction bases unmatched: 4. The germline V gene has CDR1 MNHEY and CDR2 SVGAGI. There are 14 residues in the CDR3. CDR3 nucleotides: TGTGCCAGCAGTTTTGGACTAGCACCAGATACGCAGTATTTT. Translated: CASSFGLAPDTQYF.

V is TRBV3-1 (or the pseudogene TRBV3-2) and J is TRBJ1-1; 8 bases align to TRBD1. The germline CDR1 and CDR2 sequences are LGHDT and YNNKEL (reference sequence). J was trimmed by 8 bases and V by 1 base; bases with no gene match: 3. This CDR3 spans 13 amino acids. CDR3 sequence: CASSQGTGSEAFF. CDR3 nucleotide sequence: TGTGCCAGCAGCCAAGGGACAGGGTCCGAAGCTTTCTTT.

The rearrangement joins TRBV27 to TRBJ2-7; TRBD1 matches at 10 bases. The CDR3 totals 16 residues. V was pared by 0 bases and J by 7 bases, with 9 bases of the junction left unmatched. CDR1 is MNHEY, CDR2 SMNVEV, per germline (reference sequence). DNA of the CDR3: TGTGCCAGCAGTTTATCGAGAGGGACAGGGGTGGGAGAGCAGTACTTC. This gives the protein CASSLSRGTGVGEQYF.

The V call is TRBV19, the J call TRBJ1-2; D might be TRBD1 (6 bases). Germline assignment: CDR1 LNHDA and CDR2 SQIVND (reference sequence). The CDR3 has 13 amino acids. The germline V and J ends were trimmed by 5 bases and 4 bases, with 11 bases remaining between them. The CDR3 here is CASSQGIGYGYTF. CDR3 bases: TGTGCCAGTAGTCAGGGGATCGGCTATGGCTACACCTTC.

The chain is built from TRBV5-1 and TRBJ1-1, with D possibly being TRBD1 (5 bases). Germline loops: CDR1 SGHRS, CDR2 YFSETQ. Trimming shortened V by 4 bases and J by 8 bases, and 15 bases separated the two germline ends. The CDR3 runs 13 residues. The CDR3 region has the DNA TGCGCCAGCAGCCTGACCCCGGGGGTCGAAGCTTTCTTT. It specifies CASSLTPGVEAFF.

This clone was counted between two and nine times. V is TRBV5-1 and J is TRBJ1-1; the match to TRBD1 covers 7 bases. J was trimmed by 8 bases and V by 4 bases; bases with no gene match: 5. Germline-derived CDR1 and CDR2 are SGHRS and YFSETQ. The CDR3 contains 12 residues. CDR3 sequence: CASSRGGQEAFF. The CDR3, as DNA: TGCGCCAGCAGCCGAGGGGGCCAAGAAGCTTTCTTT.

The CDR3 DNA sequence: TGTGCCATCAGTGATCAGGGAGGCGAGACCCAGTACTTC. Translated: CAISDQGGETQYF. J is TRBJ2-5 and V is TRBV10-3; perhaps TRBD2 as D (6 bases). Trimming shortened V by 3 bases and J by 5 bases, and 10 bases separated the two germline ends. The CDR3 consists of 13 residues. Per the germline V gene, CDR1 is ENHRY and CDR2 is SYGVKD.

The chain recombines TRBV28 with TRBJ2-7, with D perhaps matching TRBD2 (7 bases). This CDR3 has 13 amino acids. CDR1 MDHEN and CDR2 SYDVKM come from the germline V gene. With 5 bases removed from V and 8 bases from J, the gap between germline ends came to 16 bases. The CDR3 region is CASSPHGGQKQYF. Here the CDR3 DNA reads TGTGCCAGCAGTCCCCACGGGGGGCAAAAGCAGTACTTC.

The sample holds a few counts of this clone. CDR3 region: CASILAGGMVGELFF. The CDR3 DNA reads as TGTGCCAGCATCTTGGCGGGAGGGATGGTCGGGGAGCTGTTTTTT. The chain combines TRBV7-2 with TRBJ2-2, with TRBD2 matching over 9 bases. The CDR3 consists of 15 residues. After removal of 7 bases from V and 7 bases from J, the junction contained 10 bases not matched to a gene. CDR1 and CDR2 from the germline V gene are SGHTA and FQGNSA.

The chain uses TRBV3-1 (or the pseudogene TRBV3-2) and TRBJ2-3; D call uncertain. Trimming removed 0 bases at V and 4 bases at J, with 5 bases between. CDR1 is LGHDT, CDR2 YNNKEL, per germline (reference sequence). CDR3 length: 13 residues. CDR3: CASSQDPADTQYF. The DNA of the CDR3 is TGTGCCAGCAGCCAAGATCCTGCAGATACGCAGTATTTT.

In nucleotides, the CDR3 is TGTGCCAGCTCTAGCGGGGCAGCCGGAAATCAGCCCCAGCATTTT. Protein product: CASSSGAAGNQPQHF. V and J are TRBV6-5 and TRBJ1-5; maybe TRBD1 (5 bases). V was cut by 8 bases and J by 4 bases, with 18 bases left in between. From germline, CDR1 is MNHEY and CDR2 SVGAGI. The CDR3 spans 15 residues.

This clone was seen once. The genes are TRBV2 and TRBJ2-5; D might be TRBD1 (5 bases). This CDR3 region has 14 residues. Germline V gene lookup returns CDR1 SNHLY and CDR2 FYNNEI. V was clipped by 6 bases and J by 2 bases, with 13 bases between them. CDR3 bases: TGTGCCAGCAGCAAAGGGGCCCTTCAAGAGACCCAGTACTTC. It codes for CASSKGALQETQYF.

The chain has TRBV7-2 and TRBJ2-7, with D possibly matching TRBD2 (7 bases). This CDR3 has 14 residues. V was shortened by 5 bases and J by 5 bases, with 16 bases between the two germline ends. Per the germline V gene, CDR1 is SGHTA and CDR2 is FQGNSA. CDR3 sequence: CASSTRGGVHEQYF. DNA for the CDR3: TGTGCCAGCAGCACGAGGGGGGGGGTCCACGAGCAGTACTTC.

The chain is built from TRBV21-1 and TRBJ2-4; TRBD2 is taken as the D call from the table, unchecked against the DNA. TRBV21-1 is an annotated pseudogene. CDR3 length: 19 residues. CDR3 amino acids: CASTPTTSGIILAKNIQYF. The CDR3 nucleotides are TGTGCCAGCACACCGACAACTAGCGGGATAATTCTAGCCAAAAACATTCAGTACTTC.